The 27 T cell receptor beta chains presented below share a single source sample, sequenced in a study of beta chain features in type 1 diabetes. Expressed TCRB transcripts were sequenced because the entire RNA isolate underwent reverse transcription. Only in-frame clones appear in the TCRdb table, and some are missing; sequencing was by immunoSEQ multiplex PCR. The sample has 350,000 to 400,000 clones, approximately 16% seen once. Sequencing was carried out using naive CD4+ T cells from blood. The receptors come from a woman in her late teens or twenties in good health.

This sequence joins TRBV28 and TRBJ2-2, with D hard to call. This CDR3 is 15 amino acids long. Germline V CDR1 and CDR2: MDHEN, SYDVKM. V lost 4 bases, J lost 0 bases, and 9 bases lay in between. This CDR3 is CASSSPTANTGELFF. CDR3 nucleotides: TGTGCCAGCAGTTCCCCCACAGCGAACACCGGGGAGCTGTTTTTT.

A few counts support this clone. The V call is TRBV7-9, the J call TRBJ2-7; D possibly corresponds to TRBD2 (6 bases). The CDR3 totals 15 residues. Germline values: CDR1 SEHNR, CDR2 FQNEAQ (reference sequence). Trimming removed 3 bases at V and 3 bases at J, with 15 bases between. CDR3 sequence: CASSLTVGTFYEQYF. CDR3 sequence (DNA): TGTGCCAGCAGCTTGACCGTCGGGACTTTCTACGAGCAGTACTTC.

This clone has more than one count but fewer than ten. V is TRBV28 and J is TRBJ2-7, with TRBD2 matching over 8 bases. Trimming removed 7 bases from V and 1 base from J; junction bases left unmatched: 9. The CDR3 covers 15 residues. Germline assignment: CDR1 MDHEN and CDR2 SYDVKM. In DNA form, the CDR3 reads TGTGCCAGCAACCCGGGGGGGACCAGTTCCTACGAGCAGTACTTC. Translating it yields CASNPGGTSSYEQYF.

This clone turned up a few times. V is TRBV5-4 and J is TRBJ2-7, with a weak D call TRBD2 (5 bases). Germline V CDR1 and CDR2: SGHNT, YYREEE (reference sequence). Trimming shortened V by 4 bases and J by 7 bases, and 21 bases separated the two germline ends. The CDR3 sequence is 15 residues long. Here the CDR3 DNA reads TGTGCCAGCAGCCCGAGCAGAGTAGGATCGGGGGAGCAGTACTTC. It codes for CASSPSRVGSGEQYF.

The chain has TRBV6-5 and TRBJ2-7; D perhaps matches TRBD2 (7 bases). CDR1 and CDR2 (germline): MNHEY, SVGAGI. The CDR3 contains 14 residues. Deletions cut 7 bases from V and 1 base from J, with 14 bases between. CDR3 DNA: TGTGCCAGCACCCAAGGGGGGGGTTCCTACGAGCAGTACTTC. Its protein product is CASTQGGGSYEQYF.

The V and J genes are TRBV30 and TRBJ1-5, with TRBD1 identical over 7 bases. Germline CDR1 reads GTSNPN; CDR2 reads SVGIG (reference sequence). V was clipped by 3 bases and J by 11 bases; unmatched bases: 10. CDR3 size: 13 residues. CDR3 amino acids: CAWRRTGSVAQHF. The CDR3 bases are TGTGCCTGGAGAAGGACAGGAAGCGTAGCCCAGCATTTT.

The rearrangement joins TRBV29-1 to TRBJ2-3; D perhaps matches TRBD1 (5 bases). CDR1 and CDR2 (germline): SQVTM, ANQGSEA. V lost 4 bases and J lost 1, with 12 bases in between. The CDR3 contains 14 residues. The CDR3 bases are TGCAGCGTTGGGGGCGGATGGGGCACAGATACGCAGTATTTT. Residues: CSVGGGWGTDTQYF.

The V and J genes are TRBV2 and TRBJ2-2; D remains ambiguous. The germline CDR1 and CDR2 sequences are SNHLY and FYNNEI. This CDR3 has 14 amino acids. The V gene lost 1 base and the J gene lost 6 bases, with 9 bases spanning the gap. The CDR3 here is CASSEVVVPGELFF. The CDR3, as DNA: TGTGCCAGCAGTGAAGTCGTAGTACCCGGGGAGCTGTTTTTT.

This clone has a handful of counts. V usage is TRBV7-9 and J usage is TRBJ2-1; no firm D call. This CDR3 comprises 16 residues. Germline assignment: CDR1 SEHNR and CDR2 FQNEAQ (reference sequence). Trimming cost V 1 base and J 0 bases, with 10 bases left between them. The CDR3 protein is CASSLVSSSSYNEQFF. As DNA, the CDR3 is TGTGCCAGCAGCTTAGTATCGTCGAGCTCCTACAATGAGCAGTTCTTC. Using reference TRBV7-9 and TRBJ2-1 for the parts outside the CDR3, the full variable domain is DTGVSQNPRHKITKRGQNVTFRCDPISEHNRLYWYRQTLGQGPEFLTYFQNEAQLEKSRLLSDRFSAERPKGSFSTLEIQRTEQGDSAMYLCASSLVSSSSYNEQFFGPGTRLTVL.

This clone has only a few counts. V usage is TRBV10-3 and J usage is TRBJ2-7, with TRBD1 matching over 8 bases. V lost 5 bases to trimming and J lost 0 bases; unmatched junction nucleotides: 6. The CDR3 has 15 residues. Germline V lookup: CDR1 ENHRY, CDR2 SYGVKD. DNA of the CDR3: TGTGCCATCAGTTATGGACAGGGTAGCTCCTACGAGCAGTACTTC. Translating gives CAISYGQGSSYEQYF.

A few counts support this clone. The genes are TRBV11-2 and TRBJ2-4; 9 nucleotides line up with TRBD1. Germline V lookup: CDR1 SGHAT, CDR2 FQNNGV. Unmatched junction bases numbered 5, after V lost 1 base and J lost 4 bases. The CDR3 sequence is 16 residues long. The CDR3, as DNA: TGTGCCAGCAGCTTAGCCGGGACAGGGAGGAAAAACATTCAGTACTTC. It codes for CASSLAGTGRKNIQYF.

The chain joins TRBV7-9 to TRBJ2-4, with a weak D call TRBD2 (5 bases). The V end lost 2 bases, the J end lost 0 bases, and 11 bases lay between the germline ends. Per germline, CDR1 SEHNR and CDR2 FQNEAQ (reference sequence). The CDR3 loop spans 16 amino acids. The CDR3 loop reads CASSLIGRGAKNIQYF. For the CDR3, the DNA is TGTGCCAGCAGCTTAATTGGTCGGGGAGCCAAAAACATTCAGTACTTC. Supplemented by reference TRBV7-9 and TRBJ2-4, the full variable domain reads DTGVSQNPRHKITKRGQNVTFRCDPISEHNRLYWYRQTLGQGPEFLTYFQNEAQLEKSRLLSDRFSAERPKGSFSTLEIQRTEQGDSAMYLCASSLIGRGAKNIQYFGAGTRLSVL.

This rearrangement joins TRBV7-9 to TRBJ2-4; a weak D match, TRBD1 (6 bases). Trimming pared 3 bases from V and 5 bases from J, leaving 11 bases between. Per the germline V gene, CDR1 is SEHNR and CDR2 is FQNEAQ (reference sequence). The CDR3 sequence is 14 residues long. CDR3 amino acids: CASSFGTRENIQYF. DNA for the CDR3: TGTGCCAGCAGCTTCGGGACAAGGGAAAACATTCAGTACTTC.

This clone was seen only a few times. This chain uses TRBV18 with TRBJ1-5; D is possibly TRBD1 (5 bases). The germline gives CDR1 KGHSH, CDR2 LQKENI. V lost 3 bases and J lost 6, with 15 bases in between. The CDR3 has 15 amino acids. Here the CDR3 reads CASSPSRAVSQPQHF. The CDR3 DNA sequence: TGTGCCAGCTCACCGTCCAGGGCTGTAAGTCAGCCCCAGCATTTT.

CDR3 nucleotide sequence: TGTGCCAGCAGTTTATCGAGGGGGTTTGAGCAGTTCTTC. This gives the protein CASSLSRGFEQFF. The chain combines TRBV27 with TRBJ2-1, with a possible D match to TRBD1 (6 bases). CDR1 and CDR2 (germline): MNHEY, SMNVEV (reference sequence). V dropped 0 bases and J dropped 9 bases, with 9 bases sitting between them. The CDR3 contains 13 residues.

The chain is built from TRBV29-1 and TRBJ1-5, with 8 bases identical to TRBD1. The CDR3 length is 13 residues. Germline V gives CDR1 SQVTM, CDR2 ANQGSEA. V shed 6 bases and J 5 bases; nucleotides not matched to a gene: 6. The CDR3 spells CSVRMTGDQPQHF. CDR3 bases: TGCAGCGTCCGTATGACAGGGGATCAGCCCCAGCATTTT.

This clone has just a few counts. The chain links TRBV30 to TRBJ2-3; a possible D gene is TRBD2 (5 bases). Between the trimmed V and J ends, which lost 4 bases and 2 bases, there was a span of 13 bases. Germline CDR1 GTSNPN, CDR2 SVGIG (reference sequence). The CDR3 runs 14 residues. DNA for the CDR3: TGTGCCTGGAAGGTCGGGATTAACACAGATACGCAGTATTTT. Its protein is CAWKVGINTDTQYF.

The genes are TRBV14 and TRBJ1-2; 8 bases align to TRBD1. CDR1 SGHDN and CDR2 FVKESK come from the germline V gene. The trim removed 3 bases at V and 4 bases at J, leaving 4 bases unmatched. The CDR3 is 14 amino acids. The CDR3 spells CASSQTDRAYGYTF. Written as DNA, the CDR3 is TGTGCCAGCAGCCAGACGGACAGGGCCTATGGCTACACCTTC.

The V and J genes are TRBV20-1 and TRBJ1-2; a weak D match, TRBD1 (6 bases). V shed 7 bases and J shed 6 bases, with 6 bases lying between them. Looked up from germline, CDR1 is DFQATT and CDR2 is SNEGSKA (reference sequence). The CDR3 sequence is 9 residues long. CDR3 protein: CSDRDGYTF. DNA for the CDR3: TGCAGTGACAGGGATGGCTACACCTTC.

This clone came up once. The CDR3 coding sequence is TGTGCCAGCACCACCGGGACAGCATACAATGAGCAGTTCTTC. It yields the protein CASTTGTAYNEQFF. This chain joins TRBV6-6 and TRBJ2-1, with 7 bases identical to TRBD1. Per the germline V gene, CDR1 is MNHNY and CDR2 is SVGAGI (reference sequence). V shed 7 bases and J 4 bases; nucleotides not matched to a gene: 7. This CDR3 contains 14 residues.

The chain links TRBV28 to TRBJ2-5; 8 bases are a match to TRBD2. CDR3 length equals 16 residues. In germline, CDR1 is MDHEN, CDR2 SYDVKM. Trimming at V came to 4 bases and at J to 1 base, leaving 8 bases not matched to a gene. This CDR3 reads CASSSFSGLVQETQYF. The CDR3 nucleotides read TGTGCCAGCAGTTCCTTCTCGGGACTAGTCCAAGAGACCCAGTACTTC. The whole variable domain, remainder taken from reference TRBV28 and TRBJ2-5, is DVKVTQSSRYLVKRTGEKVFLECVQDMDHENMFWYRQDPGLGLRLIYFSYDVKMKEKGDIPEGYSVSREKKERFSLILESASTNQTSMYLCASSSFSGLVQETQYFGPGTRLLVL.

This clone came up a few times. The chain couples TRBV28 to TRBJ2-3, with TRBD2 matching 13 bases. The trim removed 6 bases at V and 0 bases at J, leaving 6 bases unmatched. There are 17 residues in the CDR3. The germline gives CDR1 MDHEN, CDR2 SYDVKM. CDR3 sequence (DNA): TGTGCCAGCAGGGGACTAGCGGGGCATATAAGCACAGATACGCAGTATTTT. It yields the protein CASRGLAGHISTDTQYF.

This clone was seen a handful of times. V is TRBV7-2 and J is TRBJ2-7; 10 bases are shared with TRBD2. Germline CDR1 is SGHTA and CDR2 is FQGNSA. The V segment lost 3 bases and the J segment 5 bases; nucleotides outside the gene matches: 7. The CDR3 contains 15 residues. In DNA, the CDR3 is TGTGCCAGCAGCTTGGCTAGCGGGAGTCACAACGAGCAGTACTTC. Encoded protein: CASSLASGSHNEQYF.

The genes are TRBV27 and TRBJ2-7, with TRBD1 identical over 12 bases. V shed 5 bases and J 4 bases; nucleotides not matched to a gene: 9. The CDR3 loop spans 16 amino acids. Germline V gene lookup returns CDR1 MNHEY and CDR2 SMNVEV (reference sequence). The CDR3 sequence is CASSPRGTGGKYEQYF. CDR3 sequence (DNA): TGTGCCAGCAGTCCTCGGGGGACAGGGGGCAAATACGAGCAGTACTTC.

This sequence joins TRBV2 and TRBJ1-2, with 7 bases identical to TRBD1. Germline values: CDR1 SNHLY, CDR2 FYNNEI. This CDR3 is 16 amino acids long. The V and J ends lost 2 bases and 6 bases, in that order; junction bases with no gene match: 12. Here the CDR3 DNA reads TGTGCCAGCAGTGAATACGAGACAGGGTACTCCCATGGCTACACCTTC. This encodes CASSEYETGYSHGYTF.

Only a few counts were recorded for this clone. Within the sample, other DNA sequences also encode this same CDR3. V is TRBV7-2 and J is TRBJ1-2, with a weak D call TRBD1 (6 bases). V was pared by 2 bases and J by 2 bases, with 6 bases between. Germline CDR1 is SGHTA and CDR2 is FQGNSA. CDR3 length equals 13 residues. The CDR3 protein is CASSLQGNYGYTF. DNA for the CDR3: TGTGCCAGCAGCTTACAGGGGAACTATGGCTACACCTTC.

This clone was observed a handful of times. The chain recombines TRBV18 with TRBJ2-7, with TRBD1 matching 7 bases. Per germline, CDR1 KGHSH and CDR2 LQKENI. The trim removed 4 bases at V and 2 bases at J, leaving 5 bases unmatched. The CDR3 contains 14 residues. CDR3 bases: TGTGCCAGCTCACGGGACAGCCGTGCCTACGAGCAGTACTTC. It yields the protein CASSRDSRAYEQYF.